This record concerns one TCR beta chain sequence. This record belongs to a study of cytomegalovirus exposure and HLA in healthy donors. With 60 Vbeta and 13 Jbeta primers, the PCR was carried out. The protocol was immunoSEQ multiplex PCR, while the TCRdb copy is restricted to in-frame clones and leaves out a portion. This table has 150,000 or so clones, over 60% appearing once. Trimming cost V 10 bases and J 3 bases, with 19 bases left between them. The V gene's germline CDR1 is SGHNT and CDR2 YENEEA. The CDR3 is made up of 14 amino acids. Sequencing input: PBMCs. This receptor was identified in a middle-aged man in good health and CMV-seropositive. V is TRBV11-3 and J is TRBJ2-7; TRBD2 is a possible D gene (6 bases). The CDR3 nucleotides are TGTGCCACTCATGAGGCGGGGCGCGTCTACGAGCAGTACTTC. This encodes CATHEAGRVYEQYF.